Shown below are 12 T cell receptor beta chains from a single sample sequenced in a study of T cell changes during pregnancy in multiple sclerosis. Profiling relied on immunoSEQ multiplex PCR, and the TCRdb table lists in-frame clones only, not all of them. The sample consists of 60,000 or so clones, around nine tenths of them appearing once. The sequenced sample consisted of peripheral blood from another person, used as feeder cells. Receptor source: a human donor whose cells served as feeder cells for cultures in a pregnancy study.

This clone was recorded a few times. This chain connects TRBV25-1 to TRBJ1-6; tentatively, D is TRBD1 (6 bases). Germline CDR1 and CDR2: MGHDK and SYGVNS. Trimming took 2 bases from V and 5 from J, leaving 10 bases between them. This CDR3 region has 15 residues. DNA of the CDR3: TGTGCCAGCAGTGAAAGAGGGGGAGATAATTCACCCCTCCACTTT. It specifies CASSERGGDNSPLHF.

J is TRBJ2-7 and V is TRBV2; no firm D call. The CDR3 consists of 13 residues. Trimming took off 4 bases at V and 2 bases at J, with 9 bases between the two ends. Germline V gene sequence: CDR1 SNHLY, CDR2 FYNNEI. The CDR3 coding sequence is TGTGCCAGCAGTGTTGGACGGACCTACGAGCAGTACTTC. Translated: CASSVGRTYEQYF.

This clone was picked up one time. The chain uses TRBV5-4 and TRBJ2-1; TRBD2 matches 15 bases. The CDR3 is made up of 16 amino acids. In germline, CDR1 is SGHNT, CDR2 YYREEE (reference sequence). The J segment lost 8 bases and the V segment lost 0 bases, leaving 3 bases of the junction unmatched. This chain's CDR3 is CASSLGGTSGRHEQFF. For the CDR3, the DNA is TGTGCCAGCAGCTTGGGGGGGACTAGCGGGAGGCATGAGCAGTTCTTC.

The chain couples TRBV19 to TRBJ2-3; the D gene is possibly TRBD2 (5 bases). The CDR3 length is 13 residues. Germline CDR1 and CDR2: LNHDA and SQIVND (reference sequence). V was pared by 4 bases and J by 6 bases, with 11 bases between. As DNA, the CDR3 is TGTGCCAGTAGTACCCGCGGGTCCGATACGCAGTATTTT. It specifies CASSTRGSDTQYF.

The J gene is TRBJ1-3, the V gene TRBV28, with no clear D. The CDR3 runs 14 residues. The V end lost 6 bases, the J end lost 0 bases, and 9 bases lay between the germline ends. Per germline, CDR1 MDHEN and CDR2 SYDVKM. CDR3 region: CASSKHSSGNTIYF. The CDR3 coding sequence is TGTGCCAGCAGCAAACATAGCTCTGGAAACACCATATATTTT.

CDR3 sequence: CASSYGPNTEAFF. CDR3 nucleotides: TGTGCCAGCAGTTACGGGCCGAACACTGAAGCTTTCTTT. The chain has TRBV6-5 and TRBJ1-1; no clear D gene. The CDR3 covers 13 residues. The V gene's germline CDR1 is MNHEY and CDR2 SVGAGI. V was cut by 2 bases and J by 1 base, with 5 bases left in between.

This chain links TRBV4-2 with TRBJ1-2; D gene uncertain. The germline V and J ends were trimmed by 5 bases and 8 bases, with 18 bases remaining between them. From germline, CDR1 is LGHNA and CDR2 YNFKEQ. This CDR3 spans 14 amino acids. The CDR3 region is CASSSRTAEEGYTF. The CDR3 DNA reads TGTGCCAGCAGCTCCCGGACGGCGGAGGAGGGCTACACCTTC.

V gene TRBV9 combines with J gene TRBJ2-1; D remains unclear. The CDR3 consists of 13 residues. The germline V gene has CDR1 SGDLS and CDR2 YYNGEE. V dropped 4 bases and J dropped 8 bases, with 13 bases sitting between them. CDR3 DNA sequence: TGTGCCAGCAGCTTCTTTGAGGCCGATGAGCAGTTCTTC. This codes for CASSFFEADEQFF. Full variable domain (missing parts from reference TRBV9 and TRBJ2-1): DSGVTQTPKHLITATGQRVTLRCSPRSGDLSVYWYQQSLDQGLQFLIQYYNGEERAKGNILERFSAQQFPDLHSELNLSSLELGDSALYFCASSFFEADEQFFGPGTRLTVL.

The DNA for the CDR3 is TGCAGCGTACCCCAGGGGGCCGGGGAGCTGTTTTTT. It specifies CSVPQGAGELFF. The rearrangement joins TRBV29-1 to TRBJ2-2; 7 bases are a match to TRBD1. Germline lookup yields CDR1 SQVTM and CDR2 ANQGSEA. With V trimmed by 6 bases and J by 6 bases, 4 bases remained unmatched. The CDR3 runs to 12 residues.

The chain joins TRBV11-1 to TRBJ2-2; D not resolved. CDR3 length equals 11 residues. Germline CDR1 is SGHAT and CDR2 is FQDESV (reference sequence). Trimming pared 2 bases from V and 5 bases from J, leaving 0 bases between. CDR3 loop: CASSLTGELFF. Written as DNA, the CDR3 is TGTGCCAGCAGCTTAACCGGGGAGCTGTTTTTT. Using reference TRBV11-1 and TRBJ2-2 for the parts outside the CDR3, the full variable domain is EAEVAQSPRYKITEKSQAVAFWCDPISGHATLYWYRQILGQGPELLVQFQDESVVDDSQLPKDRFSAERLKGVDSTLKIQPAELGDSAMYLCASSLTGELFFGEGSRLTVL.

The V gene is TRBV14, the J gene TRBJ2-2; weak D call: TRBD1 (5 bases). The germline V and J ends were trimmed by 3 bases and 1 base, with 12 bases remaining between them. Per the germline V gene, CDR1 is SGHDN and CDR2 is FVKESK. The CDR3 spans 16 residues. The CDR3 DNA follows: TGTGCCAGCAGCCACCGACAGAGGATGAACACCGGGGAGCTGTTTTTT. It encodes CASSHRQRMNTGELFF.

CDR3 residues: CASSDDKTSGNTIYF. CDR3 bases: TGTGCCAGCAGTGATGATAAGACTTCTGGAAACACCATATATTTT. The V and J genes are TRBV25-1 and TRBJ1-3; D call uncertain. The germline V gene encodes CDR1 MGHDK and CDR2 SYGVNS. Trimming stripped 3 bases from V and 1 base from J, with 10 bases between. The CDR3 is 15 amino acids.